The 24 T cell receptor beta chains below were found in one sample sequenced in a study of cytomegalovirus exposure and HLA in healthy donors (dated by TCRdb to the late 2010s). Library generation was performed with the immunoSEQ multiplex PCR assay. TCRdb took this table from immuneACCESS and kept in-frame rearrangements with V and J called. Such tables lack part of the clones; where checked against another copy, unresolved V genes explain under half of the gap, and the rest is unexplained. This sample lists under 150,000 clones; 85% to 90% were detected once. The ten largest clonotypes hold about 1.9% of the sample. The sequencing input was PBMCs. The receptors shown here come from a woman under 30 in good health and CMV-seronegative.

The rearrangement uses TRBV2 and TRBJ2-5; a possible D gene is TRBD1 (8 bases). CDR1 and CDR2 (germline): SNHLY, FYNNEI. V was trimmed by 5 bases and J by 7 bases, leaving 14 bases between them. CDR3 length equals 13 residues. CDR3 in DNA: TGTGCCAGCAGTCAGGGGGCGGGAGTGACCCAGTACTTC. This sequence encodes CASSQGAGVTQYF.

The gene calls are TRBV2 and TRBJ2-1, with D hard to call. V was clipped by 3 bases and J by 3 bases, with 6 bases between them. This CDR3 is built from 13 residues. The germline V gene encodes CDR1 SNHLY and CDR2 FYNNEI. CDR3 region: CASSDPNYNEQFF. CDR3 DNA sequence: TGTGCCAGCAGTGATCCTAACTACAATGAGCAGTTCTTC.

The rearrangement joins TRBV4-1 to TRBJ1-6; TRBD1 aligns across 7 bases. The germline gives CDR1 MGHRA, CDR2 YSYEKL. V shed 1 base, J shed 3 bases, and the junction held 6 bases outside the gene matches. There are 17 residues in the CDR3. The CDR3 here is CASSQVQGIFYNSPLHF. CDR3 coding DNA: TGCGCCAGCAGCCAAGTACAGGGGATTTTCTATAATTCACCCCTCCACTTT.

The rearrangement uses TRBV30 and TRBJ1-1; tentatively, D is TRBD1 (5 bases). Germline lookup yields CDR1 GTSNPN and CDR2 SVGIG (reference sequence). The germline V and J ends were trimmed by 2 bases and 8 bases, with 18 bases remaining between them. The CDR3 contains 14 residues. The DNA for the CDR3 is TGTGCCTGGAGTATTTACAGGTTCCGAATGGAAGCTTTCTTT. Protein product: CAWSIYRFRMEAFF.

CDR3 sequence reads: CASSLGRGGEQYF. In DNA, the CDR3 is TGCGCCAGCAGCTTAGGCAGGGGCGGCGAGCAGTACTTC. The chain has TRBV5-1 and TRBJ2-7; D may be TRBD1 (6 bases). The CDR3 covers 13 residues. The germline gives CDR1 SGHRS, CDR2 YFSETQ. Trimming removed 2 bases at V and 6 bases at J, with 12 bases between. Drawing the rest from reference TRBV5-1 and TRBJ2-7, the complete variable domain is KAGVTQTPRYLIKTRGQQVTLSCSPISGHRSVSWYQQTPGQGLQFLFEYFSETQRNKGNFPGRFSGRQFSNSRSEMNVSTLELGDSALYLCASSLGRGGEQYFGPGTRLTVT.

The chain has TRBV6-1 and TRBJ2-7; D possibly corresponds to TRBD1 (7 bases). The V gene's germline CDR1 is MNHNS and CDR2 SASEGT. CDR3 length equals 15 residues. V was cut by 0 bases and J by 5 bases, with 14 bases left in between. CDR3 loop: CASSEAQEGAHEQYF. CDR3 in DNA: TGTGCCAGCAGTGAAGCGCAGGAGGGGGCGCACGAGCAGTACTTC.

The chain joins TRBV30 to TRBJ1-6; D uncertain. CDR3 length: 11 residues. Germline values: CDR1 GTSNPN, CDR2 SVGIG (reference sequence). V lost 7 bases, J lost 6 bases, and 7 bases lay in between. CDR3 amino acids: CAYEGNSPLHF. CDR3 sequence (DNA): TGTGCCTACGAGGGTAATTCACCCCTCCACTTT.

This chain joins TRBV28 and TRBJ1-2; 7 bases fit TRBD1. The germline gives CDR1 MDHEN, CDR2 SYDVKM. Trimming at V came to 4 bases and at J to 7 bases, leaving 9 bases not matched to a gene. CDR3 length equals 14 residues. In nucleotides, the CDR3 is TGTGCCAGCAGTTCCGACAGGGCGGTGGTTGGCTACACCTTC. It encodes CASSSDRAVVGYTF.

The J gene is TRBJ2-5, the V gene TRBV18; 7 nucleotides match TRBD1. V was pared by 5 bases and J by 2 bases, with 5 bases of the junction left unmatched. CDR3 length equals 14 residues. The germline V gene encodes CDR1 KGHSH and CDR2 LQKENI. The CDR3 bases are TGTGCCAGCTCATATGGGACAGCTCAAGAGACCCAGTACTTC. This gives the protein CASSYGTAQETQYF.

This chain links TRBV15 with TRBJ2-5; 10 bases align to TRBD2. V gave up 5 bases and J gave up 5 bases; unmatched junction bases: 8. CDR1 LNHNV and CDR2 YYDKDF come from the germline V gene (reference sequence). This CDR3 comprises 15 residues. This CDR3 is CATSVESGGVETQYF. The CDR3 nucleotides are TGTGCCACCAGCGTGGAGAGCGGGGGGGTGGAGACCCAGTACTTC. Complete variable domain (other parts from reference TRBV15 and TRBJ2-5): DAMVIQNPRYQVTQFGKPVTLSCSQTLNHNVMYWYQQKSSQAPKLLFHYYDKDFNNEADTPDNFQSRRPNTSFCFLDIRSPGLGDTAMYLCATSVESGGVETQYFGPGTRLLVL.

This chain uses TRBV6-5 with TRBJ2-7; 8 bases align to TRBD2. Germline V gene sequence: CDR1 MNHEY, CDR2 SVGAGI. V was pared by 0 bases and J by 1 base, with 5 bases of the junction left unmatched. The CDR3 length is 16 residues. DNA for the CDR3: TGTGCCAGCAGTTACTCGGTAACTAGCGGATCCTACGAGCAGTACTTC. This translates into CASSYSVTSGSYEQYF.

The chain employs TRBV4-1 and TRBJ2-6, with TRBD1 as a possible D gene (6 bases). This CDR3 has 18 residues. Germline CDR1 MGHRA, CDR2 YSYEKL. Between the trimmed V and J ends, which lost 3 bases and 0 bases, there was a span of 15 bases. DNA for the CDR3: TGCGCCAGCAGCCAGGAAGCAACAGGGCTCTCTGGGGCCAACGTCCTGACTTTC. Translating gives CASSQEATGLSGANVLTF.

The chain is built from TRBV5-1 and TRBJ2-3; D may be TRBD2 (5 bases). Germline loops: CDR1 SGHRS, CDR2 YFSETQ. Trimming left V 0 bases short and J 3 bases short, with 8 bases between. The CDR3 sequence is 14 residues long. The CDR3 protein is CASSLGEGTDTQYF. The DNA of the CDR3 is TGCGCCAGCAGCTTGGGTGAGGGAACAGATACGCAGTATTTT.

V gene TRBV5-4 combines with J gene TRBJ1-2, with D hard to call. The V gene lost 2 bases and the J gene lost 8 bases, with 16 bases spanning the gap. Germline-derived CDR1 and CDR2 are SGHNT and YYREEE (reference sequence). This CDR3 is 14 amino acids long. For the CDR3, the DNA is TGTGCCAGCAGCTTCGACTCTAACCTGCTAGGCTACACCTTC. Its protein product is CASSFDSNLLGYTF. Full variable domain (outside the CDR3, taken from reference TRBV5-4 and TRBJ1-2): ETGVTQSPTHLIKTRGQQVTLRCSSQSGHNTVSWYQQALGQGPQFIFQYYREEENGRGNFPPRFSGLQFPNYSSELNVNALELDDSALYLCASSFDSNLLGYTFGSGTRLTVV.

CDR3 DNA sequence: TGCAGCGTTACGGGAGCGGGGGGGACAGATACGCAGTATTTT. It encodes CSVTGAGGTDTQYF. V usage is TRBV29-1 and J usage is TRBJ2-3, with 10 positions matching TRBD2. Germline CDR1 SQVTM, CDR2 ANQGSEA. The CDR3 loop spans 14 amino acids. With 5 bases clipped from V and 3 bases from J, the junction kept 5 bases outside the gene matches.

V and J are TRBV5-1 and TRBJ2-7; 7 nucleotides line up with TRBD1. V was pared by 0 bases and J by 1 base, with 7 bases of the junction left unmatched. CDR1 and CDR2 (germline): SGHRS, YFSETQ. The length of the CDR3 is 16 residues. DNA of the CDR3: TGCGCCAGCAGCTTGGGGGGACAGTTACGGTCCTACGAGCAGTACTTC. Protein product: CASSLGGQLRSYEQYF.

The J gene is TRBJ2-5, the V gene TRBV7-2, with TRBD2 identical over 12 bases. J was trimmed by 5 bases and V by 5 bases; bases with no gene match: 9. The CDR3 is made up of 16 amino acids. The germline CDR1 and CDR2 sequences are SGHTA and FQGNSA. The CDR3 region is CASSAPLAGGRETQYF. The CDR3 DNA reads TGTGCCAGCAGCGCCCCCCTAGCGGGAGGGCGGGAGACCCAGTACTTC.

J is TRBJ1-6 and V is TRBV25-1, with TRBD1 as a possible D gene (6 bases). Trimming left V 6 bases short and J 7 bases short, with 13 bases between. Germline CDR1 and CDR2: MGHDK and SYGVNS. This CDR3 has 14 residues. DNA for the CDR3: TGTGCCAGCAGCACTGACAGGTTCAATTCACCCCTCCACTTT. Its translation: CASSTDRFNSPLHF.

This chain connects TRBV4-1 to TRBJ1-4, with D tentatively TRBD1 (5 bases). The CDR3 covers 18 residues. With 0 bases removed from V and 3 bases from J, the gap between germline ends came to 17 bases. Germline lookup yields CDR1 MGHRA and CDR2 YSYEKL. In nucleotides, the CDR3 is TGCGCCAGCAGCCAAGATGGAAGTGGGAGGGGAGCTAATGAAAAACTGTTTTTT. Its protein is CASSQDGSGRGANEKLFF.

The chain couples TRBV15 to TRBJ2-7; possibly TRBD1 for D (6 bases). The V and J ends lost 8 bases and 4 bases respectively, with 15 bases between them. The germline V gene encodes CDR1 LNHNV and CDR2 YYDKDF (reference sequence). The CDR3 is 13 amino acids. The CDR3 nucleotides are TGTGCCACCGGAAATCCGGGACATTACGAGCAGTACTTC. Translation: CATGNPGHYEQYF.

Here the CDR3 reads CASSHPSALEQYF. The CDR3 DNA follows: TGTGCCAGCAGCCACCCCTCCGCACTAGAGCAGTACTTC. This sequence joins TRBV7-8 and TRBJ2-7; D uncertain. V shed 5 bases and J shed 7 bases, with 15 bases lying between them. Germline V gives CDR1 SGHVS, CDR2 FQNEAQ. The CDR3 sequence is 13 residues long.

Concerning this clone: A junction boundary mismatches the germline segment, possibly from a read error. Other DNA sequences of this sample code for an identical CDR3. This rearrangement joins TRBV6-1 to TRBJ1-2; perhaps TRBD1 as D (5 bases). This CDR3 is 11 amino acids long. From germline, CDR1 is MNHNS and CDR2 SASEGT. CDR3 nucleotides: TGTGCCGGGGGGACTAACTATGGTTACACCTTC. It encodes CAGGTNYGYTF.

This chain links TRBV2 with TRBJ1-1; no clear D. The germline V and J ends were trimmed by 2 bases and 7 bases, with 14 bases remaining between them. Germline V gene lookup returns CDR1 SNHLY and CDR2 FYNNEI. The CDR3 length is 14 residues. The CDR3 sequence is CASSEFGQKNEAFF. The CDR3 DNA is TGTGCCAGCAGTGAATTTGGGCAGAAGAATGAAGCTTTCTTT.

The chain couples TRBV5-1 to TRBJ1-4; unclear D gene. Germline assignment: CDR1 SGHRS and CDR2 YFSETQ. Trimming stripped 4 bases from V and 0 bases from J, with 13 bases between. CDR3 size: 16 residues. This CDR3 reads CASSGGRSATNEKLFF. DNA for the CDR3: TGCGCCAGCAGCGGCGGTAGGAGCGCAACTAATGAAAAACTGTTTTTT.